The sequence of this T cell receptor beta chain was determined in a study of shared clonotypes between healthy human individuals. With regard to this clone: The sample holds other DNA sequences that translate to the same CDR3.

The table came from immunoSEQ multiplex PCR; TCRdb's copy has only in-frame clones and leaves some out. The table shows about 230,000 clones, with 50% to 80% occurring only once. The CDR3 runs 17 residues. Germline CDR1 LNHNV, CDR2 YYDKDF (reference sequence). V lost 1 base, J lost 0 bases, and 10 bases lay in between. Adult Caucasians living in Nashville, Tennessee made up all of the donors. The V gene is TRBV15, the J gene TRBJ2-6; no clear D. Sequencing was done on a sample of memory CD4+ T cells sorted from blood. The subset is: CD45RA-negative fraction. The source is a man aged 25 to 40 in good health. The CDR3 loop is CATSRGRASSGANVLTF. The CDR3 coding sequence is TGTGCCACCAGCAGAGGTCGGGCCAGCTCTGGGGCCAACGTCCTGACTTTC.